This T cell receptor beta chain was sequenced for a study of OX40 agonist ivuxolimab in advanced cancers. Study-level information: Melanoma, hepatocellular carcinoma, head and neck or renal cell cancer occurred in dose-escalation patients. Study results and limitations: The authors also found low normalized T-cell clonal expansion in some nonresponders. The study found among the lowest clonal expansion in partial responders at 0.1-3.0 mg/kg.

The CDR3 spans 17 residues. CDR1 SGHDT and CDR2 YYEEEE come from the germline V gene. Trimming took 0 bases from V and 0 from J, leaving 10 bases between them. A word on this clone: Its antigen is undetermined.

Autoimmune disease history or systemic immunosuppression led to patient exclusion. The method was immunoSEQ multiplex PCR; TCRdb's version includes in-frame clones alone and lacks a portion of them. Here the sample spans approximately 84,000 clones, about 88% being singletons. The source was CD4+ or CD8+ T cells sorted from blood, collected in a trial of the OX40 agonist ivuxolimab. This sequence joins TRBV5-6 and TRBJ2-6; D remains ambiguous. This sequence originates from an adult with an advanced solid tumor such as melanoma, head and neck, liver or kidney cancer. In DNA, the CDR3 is TGTGCCAGCAGCTTGGAACCGCAAATCTCTGGGGCCAACGTCCTGACTTTC. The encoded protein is CASSLEPQISGANVLTF. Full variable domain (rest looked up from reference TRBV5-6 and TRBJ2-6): DAGVTQSPTHLIKTRGQQVTLRCSPKSGHDTVSWYQQALGQGPQFIFQYYEEEERQRGNFPDRFSGHQFPNYSSELNVNALLLGDSALYLCASSLEPQISGANVLTFGAGSRLTVL.